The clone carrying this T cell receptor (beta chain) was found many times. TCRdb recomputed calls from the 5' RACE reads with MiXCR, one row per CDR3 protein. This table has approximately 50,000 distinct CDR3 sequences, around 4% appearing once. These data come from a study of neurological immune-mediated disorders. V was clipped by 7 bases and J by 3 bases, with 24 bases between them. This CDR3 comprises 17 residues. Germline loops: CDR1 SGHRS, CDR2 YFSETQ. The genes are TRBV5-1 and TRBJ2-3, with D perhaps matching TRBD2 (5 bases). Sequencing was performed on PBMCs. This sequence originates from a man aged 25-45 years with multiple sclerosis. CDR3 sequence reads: CASGPIAPPLRTDTQYF. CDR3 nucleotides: TGCGCCAGCGGACCCATAGCGCCTCCCCTTCGGACAGATACGCAGTATTTT.